This TCR beta chain was captured in a study of OX40 agonist ivuxolimab in advanced cancers. Study summary: The patients received ivuxolimab by intravenous route every 2 weeks at 0.01 to 10 mg/kg.

Only in-frame clones appear in the TCRdb table, and some are missing; sequencing was by immunoSEQ multiplex PCR. Of some 21,000 clones listed, more than 65% are singletons. Study conclusions and caveats: Compared with CD4+, CD8+ T cells on average had more expanded clones. Some nonresponders additionally presented with little normalized T-cell clonal expansion. Both blood CD4+ and CD8+ T cells showed clonal growth by week 6 at 0.1 to 3.0 mg/kg.

Germline V CDR1 and CDR2: KGHSH, LQKENI. V was pared by 4 bases and J by 5 bases, with 6 bases of the junction left unmatched. This CDR3 is built from 14 residues. Turning to this clone: The target antigen is unknown.

The starting material was CD4+ or CD8+ T cells sorted from blood, obtained in a trial of the OX40 agonist ivuxolimab. V and J are TRBV18 and TRBJ1-2, with 8 bases fitting TRBD1. This TCR was recovered from an adult with an advanced solid tumor such as melanoma, head and neck, liver or kidney cancer. CDR3 protein: CASSRQGARYGYTF. The CDR3 coding sequence is TGTGCCAGCTCACGGCAGGGGGCGCGGTATGGCTACACCTTC.